Listed below are T cell receptor beta chains from one sample, sequenced in a study of T cell responses to AZD1222 COVID-19 vaccine. TCRdb's copy holds only in-frame clones and misses some; the assay was immunoSEQ multiplex PCR. This sample has some 150,000 clones, with 80% to 95% found just once. Sequencing used peripheral blood, obtained 28 days after the second AZD1222 dose. These receptors were collected from an adult who received the AZD1222 COVID-19 vaccine. CDR3s include the opening cysteine and the closing phenylalanine or tryptophan.

J,V,CDR3
TRBJ2-2,TRBV7-2,CASSLQSGRSTGELFF
TRBJ2-7,TRBV13,CASSFTTGTASSYEQYF
TRBJ1-2,TRBV19,CASSRTGTASYGYTF
TRBJ2-1,TRBV12-5,CASGFNPASGSGFATGSVNEQFF
TRBJ1-2,TRBV5-1,CASSLESGDYGYTF
TRBJ2-3,TRBV19,CASSPTLDTQYF
TRBJ2-1,TRBV7-9,CASSLGGGVMGNEQFF
TRBJ2-7,TRBV11-2,CASSLSSGTENSYEQYF
TRBJ1-1,TRBV21-1,CASSITGGIYPLNTEAFF
TRBJ2-1,TRBV4-2,CASSQAGGNNEQFF
TRBJ2-5,TRBV7-2,CASSLGLDQTQYF
TRBJ2-7,TRBV23-1,CASSQSRASSYEQYF
TRBJ1-2,TRBV11-2,CASSGLDRGRRRGYTF
TRBJ2-1,TRBV19,CASSPTSGYSYNEQFF
TRBJ2-7,TRBV7-6,CASSAGQGFSYEQYF
TRBJ2-1,TRBV7-9,CASSLQQAPEQFF
TRBJ1-2,TRBV19,CASRGQGHYGYTF
TRBJ2-5,TRBV20-1,CISTGETQYF
TRBJ2-1,TRBV9,CASSVDSGVYNEQFF
TRBJ1-5,TRBV24-1,CATSDSRVPNQPQHF
TRBJ1-2,TRBV19,CASTPSAGYGYTF
TRBJ1-3,TRBV3-1/TRBV3-2,CASSHTGRTSGNTIYF
TRBJ2-5,TRBV5-1,CASSRLAGGMGGGETQYF
TRBJ1-4,TRBV18,CASSPTGQLEKLFF
TRBJ2-1,TRBV6-5,CASSYSSGYNEQFF
TRBJ1-2,TRBV4-1,CASSRTDKGGYTF
TRBJ2-7,TRBV2,CASSGAGLAGDEQYF
TRBJ2-7,TRBV18,CASSPPGGSSYEQYF
TRBJ1-1,TRBV5-1,CASSFGTGRNTEAFF
TRBJ1-2,TRBV9,CASSVGRINYGYTF
TRBJ1-1,TRBV6-1,CASSEGSRANTEAFF
TRBJ2-2,TRBV15,CATNARTGELFF
TRBJ1-1,TRBV5-1,CASRDGALNTEAFF
TRBJ2-2,TRBV5-4,CASSLGTSGSTGELFF
TRBJ1-2,TRBV6-1,CASSEGAGGYGYTF
TRBJ1-6,TRBV18,CASSLPQGENSPLHF
TRBJ2-7,TRBV5-4,CASSRLDYYEQYF
TRBJ1-1,TRBV11-2,CASSLGGRGRTEAFF
TRBJ2-7,TRBV3-1/TRBV3-2,CASSRTSGRALIYEQYF
TRBJ1-1,TRBV6-1,CASSESDRRRNTEAFF
TRBJ1-2,TRBV5-1,CASSLQAGNYGYTF
TRBJ1-1,TRBV7-9,CASRGNAEAFF
TRBJ2-1,TRBV7-9,CASSNYGTSGINEQFF
TRBJ1-2,TRBV7-9,CASKTTGADGYTF
TRBJ2-7,TRBV7-9,CASSRTGVYEQYF
TRBJ1-2,TRBV27,CASSLTPLGAGDYGYTF